This TCR delta chain was sequenced in a study of Vδ1+ human thymocytes. By sample share, this clone is medium-sized. Its antigen is undetermined. The sample contains more than one DNA sequence encoding this CDR3. The CDR3 contains 16 residues. In germline, CDR1 is GEAIGNYY, CDR2 EKD. Trimming cost V 1 base and J 0 bases; bases outside gene matches: 7. Extracted RNA was reverse transcribed into cDNA. CDR3 amplicons came from multiplex PCR with pooled V-gene forward and constant-region reverse primers. TCRdb redid the clone calls on the multiplex PCR reads with CATT. The data show around 76,000 delta-chain clones, approximately 30% seen once. Study-level findings and limits: Thymic TRG and TRD repertoires appeared highly polyclonal, with Gaussian CDR3 length distributions. Donors shared many TRG clonotypes but few TRD clonotypes.

The sorted cells were CD3+ Vdelta1+ Vdelta2- thymocytes from alphabeta-depleted thymus. Vdelta1+ thymocyte sorts reached between about 96% and 99.6% purity. Sequencing was performed on Vdelta1+ gamma-delta thymocytes from the thymus. Subset given: FACS-sorted CD3+ TCRalphabeta- TCRVdelta1+ TCRVdelta2- thymocytes. This clonotype originated in a boy under two years old who had congenital heart surgery. The chain is built from TRDV2 and TRDJ1; TRDD3 aligns across 7 bases. In DNA, the CDR3 is TGTGCCTGTGACACGGAGTGGGGGACTTACACCGATAAACTCATCTTT. Protein product: CACDTEWGTYTDKLIF.